This T cell receptor beta chain was captured by sequencing in a study of T cells in Graves' hyperthyroidism and ophthalmopathy. There were TCR beta CDR3 regions amplified from RNA transcripts. The HTBI primer set was used in a first-round RT-PCR of the TCR CDR3. One entry per CDR3 protein results from TCRdb running MiXCR on the multiplex PCR reads. The sample holds fewer than 350,000 distinct CDR3 sequences, roughly 13% seen once. The CDR3 has 13 residues. V lost 3 bases and J 1 base, leaving 9 bases between the germline ends. Per the germline V gene, CDR1 is DFQATT and CDR2 is SNEGSKA (reference sequence). This clonotype showed up many times.

This TCR was sampled from a woman in her forties with Graves' hyperthyroidism. The sample consisted of blood. The J gene is TRBJ1-1, the V gene TRBV20-1; D is unclear. The CDR3 loop is CSARHTRNTEAFF. For the CDR3, the DNA is TGCAGTGCTAGGCACACAAGGAACACTGAAGCTTTCTTT.